One sample yielded the 17 T cell receptor beta chains listed below, sequenced in a study of identical twins (dated by TCRdb to the mid-2010s). Receptor libraries were prepared by 5' RACE. The sample was run on an Illumina HiSeq 2000. Using fastp trimming at Q25 and MiXCR clonotype assembly, TCRdb reanalyzed the public sequencing data and kept in-frame beta chains. CDR3 protein duplicates are merged, each entry listing the most common genes and DNA. The table for this sample lists approximately 700,000 distinct CDR3 sequences; 5.5% to 7.5% of them were counted only once. The ten most abundant clones make up 1.5% to 2% of the sample. The specimen sequenced was naive T cells sorted from blood. The sample's cell subset or site label is to be understood as: cells isolated with a human naive T-cell isolation kit. The receptor source for this set is a man between 18 and 35 years old in good health.

As to this clonotype: This may be a read error: a much more frequent sequence differs by one nucleotide. The chain joins TRBV7-2 to TRBJ2-7; D possibly corresponds to TRBD1 (6 bases). Trimming removed 3 bases at V and 3 bases at J, with 9 bases between. Germline CDR1 and CDR2: SGHTA and FQGNSA. This CDR3 comprises 13 residues. As DNA, the CDR3 is TGTGCCAGCAGCTTGAACAGGGTCTACGAGCAGTACGTC. Protein: CASSLNRVYEQYV.

This clonotype has ten or more counts. Germline is not matched at one junction end, which may reflect a read error. The V call is TRBV5-1, the J call TRBJ2-1; TRBD2 matches at 8 bases. The CDR3 has 15 amino acids. Germline lookup yields CDR1 SGHRS and CDR2 YFSETQ. CDR3 nucleotides: TGTGCCAGCTCACCAGGGCTAGCGGGTCGCAATGAGCAGTTCTTC. Translating it yields CASSPGLAGRNEQFF. Based on the CDR3 plus reference TRBV5-1 and TRBJ2-1, the full variable domain is KAGVTQTPRYLIKTRGQQVTLSCSPISGHRSVSWYQQTPGQGLQFLFEYFSETQRNKGNFPGRFSGRQFSNSRSEMNVSTLELGDSALYLCASSPGLAGRNEQFFGPGTRLTVL.

This clonotype was found a few times. The chain combines TRBV12-3 or TRBV12-4 with TRBJ1-2; D unresolved. Trimming left V 1 base short and J 4 bases short, with 13 bases between. This CDR3 has 15 residues. The CDR3 DNA follows: TGTGCCAGCAGTTTAGACTCTGCGGATTTCTATGGCTACACCTTC. Translating it yields CASSLDSADFYGYTF.

This clonotype came up many times. The chain uses TRBV29-1 and TRBJ2-5; tentative D call: TRBD1 (5 bases). Germline values: CDR1 SQVTM, CDR2 ANQGSEA. Trimming took off 8 bases at V and 5 bases at J, with 15 bases between the two ends. This CDR3 region has 12 residues. The CDR3 is CSQSRAMETQYF. Here the CDR3 DNA reads TGCAGCCAAAGCAGGGCTATGGAGACCCAGTACTTC.

The V call is TRBV14, the J call TRBJ2-1; D not resolved. Germline lookup yields CDR1 SGHDN and CDR2 FVKESK. The CDR3 consists of 13 residues. V lost 4 bases to trimming and J lost 7 bases, with 11 bases between them. The CDR3 DNA reads as TGTGCCAGCAGCCTTTATCTCTCTAATGAGCAGTTCTTC. Its translation: CASSLYLSNEQFF.

The rearrangement uses TRBV20-1 and TRBJ2-1; 7 nucleotides line up with TRBD2. The CDR3 totals 15 residues. The germline V gene encodes CDR1 DFQATT and CDR2 SNEGSKA (reference sequence). Unmatched junction bases numbered 17, after V lost 6 bases and J lost 9 bases. CDR3: CSARPGGLVSPEQFF. The CDR3 DNA is TGCAGTGCCCGGCCCGGAGGACTAGTTTCTCCTGAGCAGTTCTTC.

This clonotype was picked up many times. The J gene is TRBJ2-1, the V gene TRBV10-3, with D tentatively TRBD2 (5 bases). Trimming shortened V by 8 bases and J by 8 bases, and 10 bases separated the two germline ends. This CDR3 region has 11 residues. Germline V gene lookup returns CDR1 ENHRY and CDR2 SYGVKD. The CDR3 DNA sequence: TGTGCCATCGCAGCGGACTATGAGCAGTTCTTC. Translation: CAIAADYEQFF.

This clonotype was counted at least ten times. The rearrangement joins TRBV11-1 to TRBJ2-1; no definite D call. Germline V lookup: CDR1 SGHAT, CDR2 FQDESV (reference sequence). With 3 bases removed from V and 3 bases from J, the gap between germline ends came to 9 bases. The CDR3 contains 14 residues. CDR3 protein: CASSFSPDYNEQFF. In DNA, the CDR3 is TGTGCCAGCAGCTTCTCCCCCGACTACAATGAGCAGTTCTTC.

The sample holds a few counts of this clonotype. The chain has TRBV7-2 and TRBJ2-7; possibly TRBD1 for D (6 bases). This CDR3 spans 13 amino acids. Germline CDR1 SGHTA, CDR2 FQGNSA. Trimming left V 1 base short and J 7 bases short, with 11 bases between. Written as DNA, the CDR3 is TGTGCCAGCAGCTTAGTTTGGGGGCGGGAGCAGTACTTC. Its protein product is CASSLVWGREQYF.

This clonotype was counted a few times. The genes are TRBV2 and TRBJ2-7, with D unclear. This CDR3 is 11 amino acids long. The V and J ends lost 0 bases and 9 bases respectively, with 6 bases between them. Per germline, CDR1 SNHLY and CDR2 FYNNEI. CDR3: CASSEAAGQYF. The CDR3 region has the DNA TGTGCCAGCAGTGAAGCTGCCGGGCAGTACTTC.

The genes are TRBV9 and TRBJ2-5; 8 bases fit TRBD2. V lost 3 bases and J lost 6; bases outside the gene matches: 7. This CDR3 region has 14 residues. Germline loops: CDR1 SGDLS, CDR2 YYNGEE. The CDR3 DNA is TGTGCCAGCAGCGCCAGCGGCGGGAGGCAGACCCAGTACTTC. Protein product: CASSASGGRQTQYF.

Remarks on this clonotype: One end of the junction varies from germline; a read error may be responsible. The J gene is TRBJ1-5, the V gene TRBV20-1; D gene uncertain. The CDR3 consists of 13 residues. CDR1 and CDR2 from the germline V gene are DFQATT and SNEGSKA (reference sequence). CDR3 DNA: TGCAGTGCCGTCTCAGGCAGCAATCAGACCCAGCATTTT. The encoded protein is CSAVSGSNQTQHF.

There are many counts of this clonotype. V usage is TRBV15 and J usage is TRBJ2-5; D is undetermined. The V gene lost 3 bases and the J gene lost 1 base, with 3 bases spanning the gap. The CDR3 is 12 residues long. Germline CDR1 LNHNV, CDR2 YYDKDF (reference sequence). Written as DNA, the CDR3 is TGTGCCACCAGCAGGGTCCAAGAGACCCAGTACTTC. The encoded protein is CATSRVQETQYF. Variable domain in full (rest from reference TRBV15 and TRBJ2-5): DAMVIQNPRYQVTQFGKPVTLSCSQTLNHNVMYWYQQKSSQAPKLLFHYYDKDFNNEADTPDNFQSRRPNTSFCFLDIRSPGLGDTAMYLCATSRVQETQYFGPGTRLLVL.

This clonotype was observed at least ten times. This sequence joins TRBV12-3 or TRBV12-4 and TRBJ2-5, with unresolved D. The CDR3 runs to 13 residues. V was shortened by 5 bases and J by 5 bases, with 12 bases between the two germline ends. The CDR3 loop is CASSLRVRETQYF. The CDR3, as DNA: TGTGCCAGCAGTCTAAGGGTGCGGGAGACCCAGTACTTC.

This clonotype has at least ten counts. This chain uses TRBV29-1 with TRBJ2-7, with 7 nucleotides matching TRBD1. Germline CDR1 is SQVTM and CDR2 is ANQGSEA. The CDR3 extends over 12 amino acids. V dropped 4 bases and J dropped 1; count of bases not matched to a gene: 1. CDR3 nucleotide sequence: TGCAGCGTTGCGACAGGGTCCTACGAGCAGTACGTC. This codes for CSVATGSYEQYV.

In its sample, this clonotype was seen many times. The chain carries TRBV9 and TRBJ1-1, with TRBD1 as a possible D gene (5 bases). Trimming removed 0 bases from V and 0 bases from J, with 9 bases in between. Germline V CDR1 and CDR2: SGDLS, YYNGEE. The CDR3 consists of 15 residues. The CDR3 DNA reads as TGTGCCAGCAGCGTAGGGGGCCTAATGAACACTGAAGCTTTCTTT. It is translated as CASSVGGLMNTEAFF.

This clonotype was counted at least ten times. The chain links TRBV7-2 to TRBJ2-1; 9 bases line up with TRBD1. With 3 bases clipped from V and 6 bases from J, the junction kept 6 bases outside the gene matches. This CDR3 has 15 amino acids. Germline-derived CDR1 and CDR2 are SGHTA and FQGNSA. The CDR3 protein is CASSFSDRGGNEQFF. The CDR3, as DNA: TGTGCCAGCAGCTTTTCGGACAGGGGTGGCAATGAGCAGTTCTTC.